This TCR beta chain was recorded in a study of lung T cells in sarcoidosis with Löfgren's syndrome. The overall study: In sarcoidosis, CD4+ T cells accumulate in bronchoalveolar lavage fluid. Repertoire analyses centered on Löfgren's syndrome patients.

This CDR3 is built from 15 residues. Germline V lookup: CDR1 DFQATT, CDR2 SNEGSKA (reference sequence). Trimming pared 6 bases from V and 0 bases from J, leaving 17 bases between. There are many counts of this clonotype. Its antigen is unknown. MiXCR, applied by TCRdb to the reads, yields one record per CDR3 protein. The data show some 2,500 distinct CDR3 sequences, around 30% seen once. Study-wide points: TRAV12-1 and TRBV2 were reportedly most expanded in Löfgren's patients. Shared TRAV12-1 and TRBV2 CDR3 motifs across Löfgren's syndrome patients reportedly suggested public CD4+ TCRs.

The chain employs TRBV20-1 and TRBJ1-1; perhaps TRBD1 as D (6 bases). The sequence came from a human donor with sarcoidosis (Löfgren's syndrome or another form), or a control subject (not recorded which). Input material: CD4+ T cells from PBMCs. The CDR3 is CSARQARTVNTEAFF. CDR3 in DNA: TGCAGTGCCCGACAGGCCCGGACAGTGAACACTGAAGCTTTCTTT.